This is a list of T cell receptor beta chains from one sample in a study of patients and donors after allogeneic stem cell transplantation. TCRdb used MiXCR to reprocess the RT-PCR reads, holding one entry per CDR3 protein. Among about 960,000 distinct CDR3 sequences, about 20% were seen once, and the ten largest hold around 6%. The sample taken for sequencing was blood, either unsorted or a sorted T cell fraction (not recorded which). The receptors stem from a human donor who was either an allogeneic HSCT recipient or a stem cell or donor lymphocyte infusion donor (not recorded which). It is not recorded whose cells these are; they may come from a transplant donor. Both conserved end residues are trimmed from each CDR3.

j_call	v_call	cdr3_aa
TRBJ1-1	TRBV7-8	ASSIRETDTEAF
TRBJ2-7	TRBV9	ASSVLGGETSYEQY
TRBJ1-1	TRBV6-1	ASSTFLDRGRNTEAF
TRBJ2-1	TRBV7-3	ASSFSNGPPYNEQF
TRBJ2-7	TRBV6-2/TRBV6-3	ASTIPRLAGGGYEQY
TRBJ2-1	TRBV7-9	ASSLAMGGLNEQF
TRBJ2-1	TRBV20-1	SASSGTNSYNEQF
TRBJ1-5	TRBV7-2	ASSVRVGQPQH
TRBJ2-2	TRBV2	ASSSLGRGTGVNTGELF
TRBJ2-7	TRBV3-1	ASSQGGTGVFLEQY
TRBJ2-7	TRBV28	ASSFPDPRNRGPSSYEQY
TRBJ1-6	TRBV29-1	SVGGTVGSPLH
TRBJ1-2	TRBV10-3	AIKLQGWSYGYT
TRBJ1-6	TRBV10-3	AIRQTGEWAPLH
TRBJ2-3	TRBV12-3/TRBV12-4	ASSAGLAGGPNTDTQY
TRBJ2-5	TRBV29-1	SAGIQETQY
TRBJ2-7	TRBV5-1	ASSGGRTGMVYEQY
TRBJ2-7	TRBV24-1	ATSDSWQEGNNEQY
TRBJ2-7	TRBV27	ASWHGQSYEQY
TRBJ1-6	TRBV20-1	SARLGRINSPLH
TRBJ2-5	TRBV10-3	AISRLAVARETQY
TRBJ1-2	TRBV2	ASSESRGQGGYT
TRBJ1-6	TRBV4-1	ASSQERRSSYNSPLH
TRBJ2-7	TRBV4-1	ASSRGATYEQY
TRBJ2-7	TRBV30	AWSGPIYEQY
TRBJ2-2	TRBV19	ASSKVQNTGELF
TRBJ2-1	TRBV9	ASSVAGQGYNEQF
TRBJ2-7	TRBV12-3/TRBV12-4	ASSLVSTYEQY
TRBJ2-6	TRBV18	ASSPRVIRSGANVLT
TRBJ2-7	TRBV7-9	ASSSLGLYEQY
TRBJ2-7	TRBV28	ASSSPFDEQY
TRBJ2-7	TRBV4-2	ASSHHFLAGAYYEQY
TRBJ2-7	TRBV29-1	SVEEAYEQY
TRBJ1-2	TRBV25-1	ASSGSTGTNGYT
TRBJ2-3	TRBV5-1	ASSSYPGRSTDTQY
TRBJ2-5	TRBV5-1	ASAGTSGKETQY